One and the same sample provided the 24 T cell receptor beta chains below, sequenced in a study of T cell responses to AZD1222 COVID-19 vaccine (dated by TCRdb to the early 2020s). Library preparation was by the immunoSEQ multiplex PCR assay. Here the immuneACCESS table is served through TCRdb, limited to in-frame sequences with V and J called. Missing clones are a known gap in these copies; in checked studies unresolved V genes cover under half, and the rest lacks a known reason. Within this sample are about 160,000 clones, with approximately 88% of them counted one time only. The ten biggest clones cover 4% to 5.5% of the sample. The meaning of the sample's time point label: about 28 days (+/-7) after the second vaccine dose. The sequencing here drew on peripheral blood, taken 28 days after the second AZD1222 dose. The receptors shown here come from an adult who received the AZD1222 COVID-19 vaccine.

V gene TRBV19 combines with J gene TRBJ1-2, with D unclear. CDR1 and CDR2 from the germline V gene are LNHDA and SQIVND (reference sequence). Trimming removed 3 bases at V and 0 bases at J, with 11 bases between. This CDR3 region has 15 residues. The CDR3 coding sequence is TGTGCCAGTAGTATTTGGGAGCCCACTAACTATGGCTACACCTTC. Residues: CASSIWEPTNYGYTF.

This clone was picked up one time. The CDR3 nucleotides are TGTGCCAGCTCGCAAACTCCGACAGGGCGGGTGAACAATCAGCCCCAGCATTTT. Translated: CASSQTPTGRVNNQPQHF. This rearrangement joins TRBV18 to TRBJ1-5, with TRBD1 matching 7 bases. This CDR3 has 18 amino acids. Germline values: CDR1 KGHSH, CDR2 LQKENI. The V gene end was trimmed by 6 bases and the J gene end by 3 bases; junction bases not matched to a gene: 17.

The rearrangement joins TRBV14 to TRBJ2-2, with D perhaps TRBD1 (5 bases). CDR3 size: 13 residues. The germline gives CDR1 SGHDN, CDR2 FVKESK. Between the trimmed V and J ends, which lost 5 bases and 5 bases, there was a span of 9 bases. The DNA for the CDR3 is TGTGCCAGCAGCTTCCAGGGAACCGGGGAGCTGTTTTTT. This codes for CASSFQGTGELFF.

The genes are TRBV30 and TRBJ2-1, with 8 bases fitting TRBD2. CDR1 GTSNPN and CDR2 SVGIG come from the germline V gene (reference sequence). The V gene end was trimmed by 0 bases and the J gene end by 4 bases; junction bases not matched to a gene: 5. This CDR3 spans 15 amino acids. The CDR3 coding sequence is TGTGCCTGGAGTGTAGTACTAGCGGTTTACAATGAGCAGTTCTTC. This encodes CAWSVVLAVYNEQFF.

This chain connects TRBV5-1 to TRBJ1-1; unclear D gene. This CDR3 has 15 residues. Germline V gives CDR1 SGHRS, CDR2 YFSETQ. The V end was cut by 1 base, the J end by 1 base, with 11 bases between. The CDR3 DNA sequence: TGCGCCAGCAGCTTGCAAGGTGAGAGGAACACTGAAGCTTTCTTT. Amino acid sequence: CASSLQGERNTEAFF.

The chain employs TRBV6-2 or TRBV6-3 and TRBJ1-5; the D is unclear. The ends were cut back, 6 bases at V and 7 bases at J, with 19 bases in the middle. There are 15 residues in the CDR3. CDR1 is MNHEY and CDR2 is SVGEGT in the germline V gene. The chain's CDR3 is CASSLGPGWRQPQHF. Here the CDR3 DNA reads TGTGCCAGCAGCCTCGGGCCCGGCTGGCGACAGCCCCAGCATTTT.

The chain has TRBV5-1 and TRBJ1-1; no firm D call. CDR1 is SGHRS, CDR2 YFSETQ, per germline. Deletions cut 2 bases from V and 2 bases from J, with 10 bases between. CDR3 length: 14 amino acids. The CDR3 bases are TGCGCCAGCAGCTTACTGCCCTCTAACACTGAAGCTTTCTTT. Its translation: CASSLLPSNTEAFF.

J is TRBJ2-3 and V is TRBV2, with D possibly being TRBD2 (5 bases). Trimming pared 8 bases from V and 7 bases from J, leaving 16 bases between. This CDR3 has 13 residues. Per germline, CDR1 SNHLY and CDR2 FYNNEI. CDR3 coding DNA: TGTGCCAGCCACACCGACGGACTCTATACGCAGTATTTT. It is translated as CASHTDGLYTQYF.

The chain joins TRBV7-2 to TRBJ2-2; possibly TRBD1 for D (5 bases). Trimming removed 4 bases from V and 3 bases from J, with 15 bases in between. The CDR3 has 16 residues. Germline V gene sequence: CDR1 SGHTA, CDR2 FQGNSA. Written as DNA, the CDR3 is TGTGCCAGCAGCTCCAAGCCTGACAGATACACCGGGGAGCTGTTTTTT. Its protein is CASSSKPDRYTGELFF.

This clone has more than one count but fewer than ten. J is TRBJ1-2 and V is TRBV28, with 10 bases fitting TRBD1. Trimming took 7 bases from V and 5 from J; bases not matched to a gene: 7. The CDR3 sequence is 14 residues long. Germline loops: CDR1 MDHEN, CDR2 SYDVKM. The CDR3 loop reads CASKVGQGVYGYTF. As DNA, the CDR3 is TGTGCCAGCAAGGTCGGACAGGGGGTATATGGCTACACCTTC.

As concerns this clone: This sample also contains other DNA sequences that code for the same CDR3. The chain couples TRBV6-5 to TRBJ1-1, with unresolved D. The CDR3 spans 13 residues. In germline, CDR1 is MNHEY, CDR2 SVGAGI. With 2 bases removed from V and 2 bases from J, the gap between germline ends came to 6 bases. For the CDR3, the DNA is TGTGCCAGCAGTTACGACGGAAACACTGAAGCTTTCTTT. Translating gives CASSYDGNTEAFF.

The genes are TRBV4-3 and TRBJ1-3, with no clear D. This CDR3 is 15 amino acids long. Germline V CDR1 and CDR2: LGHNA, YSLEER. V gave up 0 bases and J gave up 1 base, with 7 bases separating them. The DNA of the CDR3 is TGCGCCAGCAGCCAAGATACGGGATCTGGAAACACCATATATTTT. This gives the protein CASSQDTGSGNTIYF.

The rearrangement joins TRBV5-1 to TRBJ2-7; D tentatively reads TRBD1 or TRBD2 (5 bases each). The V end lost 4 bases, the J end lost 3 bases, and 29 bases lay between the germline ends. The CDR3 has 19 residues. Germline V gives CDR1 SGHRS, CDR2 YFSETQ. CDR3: CASSLPWDPEIEGLYEQYF. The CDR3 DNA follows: TGCGCCAGCAGCCTACCTTGGGACCCAGAAATCGAAGGCCTCTACGAGCAGTACTTC.

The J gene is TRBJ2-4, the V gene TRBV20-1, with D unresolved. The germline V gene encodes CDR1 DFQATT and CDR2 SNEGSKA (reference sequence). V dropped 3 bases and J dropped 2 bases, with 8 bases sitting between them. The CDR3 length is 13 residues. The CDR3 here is CSASSPPKNIQYF. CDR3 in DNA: TGCAGTGCTAGTAGCCCGCCCAAAAACATTCAGTACTTC.

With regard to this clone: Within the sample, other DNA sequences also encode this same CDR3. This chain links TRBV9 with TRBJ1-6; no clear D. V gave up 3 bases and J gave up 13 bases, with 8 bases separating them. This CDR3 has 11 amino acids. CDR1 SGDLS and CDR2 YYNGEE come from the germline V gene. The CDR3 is CASSADSPLHF. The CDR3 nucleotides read TGTGCCAGCAGCGCTGACTCGCCCCTCCACTTT.

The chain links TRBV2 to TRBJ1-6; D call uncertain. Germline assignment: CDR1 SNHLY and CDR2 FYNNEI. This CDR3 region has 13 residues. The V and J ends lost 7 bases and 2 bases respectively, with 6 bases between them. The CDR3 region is CASTRPYNSPLHF. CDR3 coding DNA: TGTGCCAGCACGCGGCCCTATAATTCACCCCTCCACTTT.

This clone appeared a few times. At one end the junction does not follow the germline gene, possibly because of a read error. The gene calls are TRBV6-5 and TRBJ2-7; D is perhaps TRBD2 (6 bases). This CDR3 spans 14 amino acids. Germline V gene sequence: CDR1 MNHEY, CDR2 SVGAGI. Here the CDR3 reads CASSDSWRGYEQYF. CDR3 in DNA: TGTGCCAGCAGTGACTCTTGGAGGGGCTACGAGCAGTACTTC.

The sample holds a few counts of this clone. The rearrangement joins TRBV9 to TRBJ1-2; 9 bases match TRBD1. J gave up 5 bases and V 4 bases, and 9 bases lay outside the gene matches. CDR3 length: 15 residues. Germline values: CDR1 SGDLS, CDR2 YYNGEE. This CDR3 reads CASSPRQGEGYGYTF. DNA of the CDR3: TGTGCCAGCAGCCCCCGACAGGGGGAGGGGTATGGCTACACCTTC.

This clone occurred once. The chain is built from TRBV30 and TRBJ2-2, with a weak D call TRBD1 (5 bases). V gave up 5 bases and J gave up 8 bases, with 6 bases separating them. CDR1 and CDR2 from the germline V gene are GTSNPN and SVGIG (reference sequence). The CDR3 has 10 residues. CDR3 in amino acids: CAWGAGELFF. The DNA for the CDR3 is TGTGCCTGGGGGGCAGGGGAGCTGTTTTTT.

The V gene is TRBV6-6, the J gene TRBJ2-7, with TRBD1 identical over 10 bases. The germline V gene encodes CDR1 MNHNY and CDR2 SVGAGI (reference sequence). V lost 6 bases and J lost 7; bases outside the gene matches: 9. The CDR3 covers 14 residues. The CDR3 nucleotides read TGTGCCAGCAGGGGGGGACAGGGGAAATGGGAGCAGTACTTC. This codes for CASRGGQGKWEQYF.

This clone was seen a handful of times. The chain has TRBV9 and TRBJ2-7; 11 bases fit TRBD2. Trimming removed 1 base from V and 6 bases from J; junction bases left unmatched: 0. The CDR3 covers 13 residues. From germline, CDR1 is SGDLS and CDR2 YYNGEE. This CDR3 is CASSVLAGGEQYF. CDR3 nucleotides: TGTGCCAGCAGCGTACTAGCGGGGGGCGAGCAGTACTTC.

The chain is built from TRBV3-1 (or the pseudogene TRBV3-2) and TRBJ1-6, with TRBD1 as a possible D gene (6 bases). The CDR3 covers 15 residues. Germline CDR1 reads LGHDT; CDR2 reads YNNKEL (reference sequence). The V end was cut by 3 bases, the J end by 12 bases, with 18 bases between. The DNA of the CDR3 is TGTGCCAGCAGCCACGAACTACAGGGACGGGGACCCCTCCACTTT. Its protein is CASSHELQGRGPLHF.

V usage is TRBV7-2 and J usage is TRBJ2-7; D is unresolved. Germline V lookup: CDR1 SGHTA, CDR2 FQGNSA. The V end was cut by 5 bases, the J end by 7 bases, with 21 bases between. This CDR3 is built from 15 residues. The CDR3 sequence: CASSTQLLNPAEQYF. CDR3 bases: TGTGCCAGCAGCACCCAATTACTAAATCCCGCGGAGCAGTACTTC.

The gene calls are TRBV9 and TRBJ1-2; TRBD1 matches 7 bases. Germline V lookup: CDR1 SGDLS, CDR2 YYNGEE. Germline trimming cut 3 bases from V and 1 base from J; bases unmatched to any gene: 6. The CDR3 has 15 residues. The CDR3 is CASSASGQYNYGYTF. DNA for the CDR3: TGTGCCAGCAGCGCCTCGGGACAGTATAACTATGGCTACACCTTC.